These T cell receptor beta chains were read from a single sample in a study of T cell responses to AZD1222 COVID-19 vaccine. Sequenced by immunoSEQ multiplex PCR; TCRdb stores in-frame clones only, minus some. The table records 110,000 to 150,000 clones, about 93% of them present only once. The sample here was peripheral blood, taken on day 0 of AZD1222 vaccination. All receptors derive from an adult in good health. CDR3s include the opening cysteine and the closing phenylalanine or tryptophan. A D gene is named only where the DNA matches it firmly. Clone sizes are given selectively: once, few, many, or a class where the clone is expanded.

j_call v_call cdr3_length clone_size d_call cdr3_aa cdr3_nt
TRBJ2-7 TRBV12-3/TRBV12-4 12 - - CASSFRLKEQYF TGTGCCAGCAGTTTTCGGCTTAAGGAGCAGTACTTC
TRBJ1-1 TRBV3-1/TRBV3-2 16 - - CASSPPAAGAGTEAFF TGTGCCAGCAGCCCCCCGGCGGCAGGGGCGGGCACTGAAGCTTTCTTT
TRBJ2-7 TRBV19 15 - TRBD2 CASSIQYRTSDEQYF TGTGCCAGTAGTATTCAGTACCGGACTAGCGACGAGCAGTACTTC
TRBJ1-2 TRBV3-1/TRBV3-2 16 - - CASSRNPGGTNYGYTF TGTGCCAGCAGCCGGAATCCGGGCGGAACTAACTATGGCTACACCTTC
TRBJ2-7 TRBV5-4 14 - - CASRSTPDTYEQYF TGTGCCAGCAGATCCACCCCGGACACCTACGAGCAGTACTTC
TRBJ1-2 TRBV10-1 15 once - CASSESTGASYGYTF TGCGCCAGCAGTGAGTCGACGGGGGCTAGCTATGGCTACACCTTC
TRBJ2-7 TRBV5-1 16 - TRBD1 CASSLYGDRGRYEQYF TGCGCCAGCAGCTTGTACGGCGACAGGGGCCGCTACGAGCAGTACTTC
TRBJ1-2 TRBV12-3/TRBV12-4 13 - - CASSSLINYGYTF TGTGCCAGCAGCTCCTTAATAAACTATGGCTACACCTTC
TRBJ2-1 TRBV11-3 16 - - CASSLAGQSSYNEQFF TGTGCCAGCAGCTTAGCGGGGCAAAGCTCCTACAATGAGCAGTTCTTC
TRBJ1-4 TRBV7-8 15 - - CASSLGSGPQEKLFF TGTGCCAGCAGCTTAGGTTCTGGGCCACAGGAAAAACTGTTTTTT
TRBJ2-1 TRBV20-1 11 - - CSASRSNEQFF TGCAGTGCTAGTCGGTCCAATGAGCAGTTCTTC
TRBJ2-7 TRBV19 15 - TRBD1 CASSFGQGAAYEQYF TGTGCCAGTAGTTTTGGACAGGGCGCGGCCTACGAGCAGTACTTC
TRBJ2-3 TRBV5-4 14 - - CASSLGGRTDTQYF TGTGCCAGCAGCTTGGGGGGACGCACAGATACGCAGTATTTT
TRBJ1-2 TRBV6-4 13 - TRBD1 CASRRGTGDGYTF TGTGCCAGCAGAAGGGGGACAGGGGATGGCTACACCTTC
TRBJ1-4 TRBV5-1 13 - - CASSTPTNEKLFF TGCGCCAGCAGTACCCCAACTAATGAAAAACTGTTTTTT
TRBJ2-5 TRBV3-1/TRBV3-2 14 - - CASSQDAGQETQYF TGTGCCAGCAGCCAAGACGCGGGCCAAGAGACCCAGTACTTC
TRBJ1-5 TRBV5-4 13 - - CASSPKGGVELSF TGTGCCAGCAGCCCTAAGGGCGGGGTAGAGCTTTCTTTT
TRBJ2-1 TRBV7-2 13 - - CASSFKRDNEQFF TGTGCCAGCAGCTTTAAGAGGGACAATGAGCAGTTCTTC
TRBJ1-2 TRBV6-5 14 - - CASSITPANYGYTF TGTGCCAGCAGCATTACCCCAGCTAACTATGGCTACACCTTC
TRBJ2-7 TRBV27 11 - - CASSFSYEQYF TGTGCCAGCAGTTTCTCCTACGAGCAGTACTTC
TRBJ2-3 TRBV9 16 - - CASSVGDSGYSDTQYF TGTGCCAGCAGCGTAGGGGATAGCGGTTACTCAGATACGCAGTATTTT
TRBJ1-5 TRBV9 15 - - CASSPGAGVNQPQHF TGTGCCAGCAGCCCCGGTGCCGGGGTCAATCAGCCCCAGCATTTT
TRBJ1-2 TRBV6-5 10 few - CASKGQYLHF TGTGCCAGCAAGGGACAATATCTCCACTTC
TRBJ2-2 TRBV19 13 - - CASSIMDTGELFF TGTGCCAGTAGTATAATGGACACCGGGGAGCTGTTTTTT
TRBJ1-6 TRBV30 14 - - CAWSEQGYNSPLHF TGTGCCTGGAGTGAACAGGGTTATAATTCACCCCTCCACTTT
TRBJ1-5 TRBV10-2 16 - - CASSEPRGYSNQPQHF TGCGCCAGCAGTGAGCCCAGGGGTTATAGCAATCAGCCCCAGCATTTT
TRBJ2-7 TRBV4-1 15 - - CASSQDPGVFYEQYF TGCGCCAGCAGCCAAGATCCGGGGGTATTCTACGAGCAGTACTTC
TRBJ1-2 TRBV6-5 15 few TRBD1 CASSYDPGQGESYTF TGTGCCAGCAGTTACGACCCGGGACAGGGGGAGAGCTACACCTTC
TRBJ2-6 TRBV3-1/TRBV3-2 17 - TRBD2 CASSLRTSGSGANVLTF TGTGCCAGCAGCCTCCGGACTAGCGGCTCTGGGGCCAACGTCCTGACTTTC
TRBJ2-3 TRBV6-2/TRBV6-3 15 - TRBD2 CASSSGLAGASTQYF TGTGCCAGCAGCTCCGGACTAGCGGGAGCATCTACGCAGTATTTT
TRBJ2-3 TRBV7-2 12 once - CASSLSADTQYF TGTGCCAGCAGCTTATCGGCAGATACGCAGTATTTT
TRBJ2-3 TRBV10-3 15 - TRBD2 CAISGGAGVPDTQYF TGTGCCATCAGTGGTGGAGCGGGAGTCCCAGATACGCAGTATTTT
TRBJ1-2 TRBV28 12 - - CASTPGISGYTF TGTGCCAGCACGCCGGGGATTAGTGGCTACACCTTC
TRBJ2-7 TRBV24-1 15 - TRBD1 CATSGPGTGGYEQYF TGTGCCACCAGTGGTCCCGGGACAGGGGGCTACGAGCAGTACTTC
TRBJ2-7 TRBV13 16 few - CASSPDGSKPSYEQYF TGTGCCAGCAGCCCGGACGGGAGTAAGCCCTCCTACGAGCAGTACTTC
TRBJ2-7 TRBV27 15 - TRBD1 CASSPDRDRHYEQYF TGTGCCAGCAGTCCCGACCGGGACAGACATTACGAGCAGTACTTC
TRBJ1-2 TRBV19 14 once - CASRAEGANYGYTF TGTGCCAGTAGAGCCGAAGGGGCCAACTATGGCTACACCTTC
TRBJ2-1 TRBV5-1 16 - - CASTRREFLADNEQFF TGCGCCAGCACACGTCGGGAGTTCCTGGCAGACAATGAGCAGTTCTTC
TRBJ2-6 TRBV6-2/TRBV6-3 18 - TRBD1 CASSYGGTGGGGANVLTF TGTGCCAGCAGTTACGGCGGGACAGGGGGCGGTGGGGCCAACGTCCTGACTTTC
TRBJ2-1 TRBV6-5 13 - - CASRTASYNEQFF TGTGCCTCCCGGACAGCGTCCTACAATGAGCAGTTCTTC
TRBJ2-7 TRBV6-5 15 once TRBD2 CASSPTAGGTYEQYF TGTGCCAGCAGCCCAACGGCGGGAGGGACCTACGAGCAGTACTTC
TRBJ2-5 TRBV2 14 - TRBD1 CASSIPGQGATQYF TGTGCCAGCAGTATTCCGGGACAGGGTGCTACCCAGTACTTC
TRBJ1-1 TRBV6-4 12 - - CASSDFGGEAFF TGTGCCAGCAGTGACTTTGGGGGTGAAGCTTTCTTT
TRBJ1-6 TRBV15 15 - - CATSRGSSYNSPLHF TGTGCCACCAGCAGGGGGAGCTCCTATAATTCACCCCTCCACTTT
TRBJ1-2 TRBV11-2 13 - - CASSLGTVDGYTF TGTGCCAGCAGCTTAGGGACCGTCGATGGCTACACCTTC
TRBJ1-2 TRBV12-3/TRBV12-4 12 - - CASKGASRGYTF TGTGCCAGCAAAGGGGCTTCTCGGGGCTACACCTTC
TRBJ2-7 TRBV5-6 12 few TRBD2 CASSLVTSGTNF TGTGCCAGCAGCTTGGTCACGTCTGGGACTAACTTC
TRBJ2-6 TRBV28 18 - - CASSLNPGRGSGANVLTF TGTGCCAGCAGTTTAAACCCGGGCAGGGGCTCTGGGGCCAACGTCCTGACTTTC